The clone carrying this TCR beta chain was detected ten times or more. J lost 5 bases, V lost 3 bases, and 2 bases had no gene match. Germline V gives CDR1 SGDLS, CDR2 YYNGEE. CDR3 size: 14 residues. The sample comes from a study of early T cells in non-severe SARS-CoV-2 infection. TCRdb re-analysed the 5' RACE reads in MiXCR, keeping a single row per CDR3 protein. The repertoire holds tens of thousands of distinct CDR3 sequences, with 5.3% as singletons. The gene calls are TRBV9 and TRBJ2-3; 11 bases are shared with TRBD2. The receptor comes from an adult who was a healthcare worker with PCR-confirmed SARS-CoV-2 infection or an uninfected control (not recorded which). The sample comprised whole blood. The CDR3 DNA is TGTGCCAGCAGCGCGGGGACTAGCGGAGATACGCAGTATTTT. Translating it yields CASSAGTSGDTQYF.